Shown below are 2 T cell receptor beta chains from a single sample sequenced in a study of T cell repertoires in cytomegalovirus infection. In TCRdb, the reads were re-called with MiXCR into one record per CDR3 protein. Among about 470,000 distinct CDR3 sequences listed, about two fifths were seen once. These receptors have no identified antigens. The sample was cultured PBMCs, taken from culture after CMV antigen stimulation. The receptor set was obtained from a human donor in good health (CMV status not recorded). Some clones in this sample may be carry-over from other donors' samples.

The gene calls are TRBV7-2 and TRBJ1-5, with D possibly TRBD1 on 6 matching bases. The V gene's germline CDR1 is SGHTA and CDR2 FQGNSA. CDR3 length: 13 residues. Trimming pared 4 bases from V and 15 bases from J, leaving 19 bases between. The CDR3 DNA is TGTGCCAGCAGCTCGTATTTAGACAGGTCTTTGCATTTT. Encoded protein: CASSSYLDRSLHF.

This chain connects TRBV7-6 to TRBJ2-1, with D perhaps matching TRBD2 (5 bases). Germline V gene sequence: CDR1 SGHVS, CDR2 FNYEAQ. V lost 5 bases, J lost 5 bases, and 16 bases lay in between. The CDR3 contains 15 residues. The CDR3 DNA is TGTGCCAGCAGCCCTGACTACACTAGAGACAATGAGCAGTTCTTC. Protein: CASSPDYTRDNEQFF.